Presented here are 10 T cell receptor beta chains from one specimen sequenced in a study of molecular identifiers for immune sequencing clone quantification (dated by TCRdb to 2017 to 2018). The library was produced with PCR. For sequencing, an Illumina HiSeq 4000 was employed. The public reads were run again by TCRdb, first through fastp at Q25 and then through MiXCR, and only productive beta chains were kept. CDR3 protein sequences are deduplicated, and each keeps its most common genes and DNA. This sample has tens of thousands of distinct CDR3 sequences in its table, and less than 25% of those were observed once. The ten largest clones capture around 1.9% of the sample. Sequencing was performed on naive CD8+ T cells from blood, with Jurkat cell RNA spiked in. Per the publication, the cell subset or site label means: FACS-sorted CD8+CD4-CCR7+CD45RA+ naive T cells. These receptors were obtained from a human donor in good health. Some libraries in this study had Jurkat cell RNA spiked in.

On this clonotype: This sequence may be a read error, since a much larger clone differs from it by one base. The CDR3 is CASSLERRSSCNEQFF. The CDR3, as DNA: TGCGCCAGCAGCTTGGAGCGGCGAAGCTCCTGCAATGAGCAGTTCTTC. This chain connects TRBV5-1 to TRBJ2-1, with D perhaps matching TRBD2 (5 bases). This CDR3 comprises 16 residues. Looked up from germline, CDR1 is SGHRS and CDR2 is YFSETQ.

With respect to this clonotype: This could be a read error, since a much larger clone is one nucleotide away. The conserved phenylalanine or tryptophan normally closing the CDR3 is absent here, so this likely arose from a read error. V and J are TRBV11-2 and TRBJ2-3; 7 nucleotides line up with TRBD2. The CDR3 spans 14 residues. V dropped 7 bases and J dropped 0; count of bases not matched to a gene: 4. The V gene's germline CDR1 is SGHAT and CDR2 FQNNGV. Here the CDR3 reads CASTVAGSTDTQYY. The DNA of the CDR3 is TGTGCCAGCACCGTAGCGGGTAGCACAGATACGCAGTATTAT.

A word on this clonotype: A much larger clonotype is one base distant, so this may be a read error. The V and J genes are TRBV9 and TRBJ2-7; D unclear. This CDR3 spans 15 amino acids. Germline-derived CDR1 and CDR2 are SGDLS and YYNGEE. V was trimmed by 4 bases and J by 0 bases, leaving 14 bases between them. The CDR3 region has the DNA TGTGCCAGCAGCCCAGACGCGGAACACTCCTACGAGCAGTACTTC. Translation: CASSPDAEHSYEQYF.

Only a few counts were recorded for this clonotype. The rearrangement joins TRBV4-3 to TRBJ2-7; either TRBD1 or TRBD2 may fit D (6 bases each). Trimming took 1 base from V and 0 from J, leaving 10 bases between them. Germline assignment: CDR1 LGHNA and CDR2 YSLEER. This CDR3 contains 15 residues. The CDR3 nucleotides are TGCGCCAGCAGCCAAGGTCGGGGGCCCTCCTACGAGCAGTACTTC. Amino acids: CASSQGRGPSYEQYF.

This clonotype has at least ten counts. The J gene is TRBJ2-1, the V gene TRBV4-1, with D hard to call. In germline, CDR1 is MGHRA, CDR2 YSYEKL. The V end was cut by 2 bases, the J end by 5 bases, with 13 bases between. The CDR3 totals 15 residues. The CDR3: CASSQHARFDNEQFF. The CDR3 DNA reads as TGCGCCAGCAGCCAACATGCGCGGTTTGACAATGAGCAGTTCTTC.

As to this clonotype: It may be a read error: a sequence one base away is much more abundant. V is TRBV23-1 and J is TRBJ2-1; 11 positions match TRBD1. TRBV23-1 is identified as an open reading frame with a role that is uncertain. The CDR3 has 16 amino acids. The CDR3 sequence is CTSSQSRSGQGGEQFF. The CDR3 DNA reads TGCACCAGCAGTCAATCTCGGTCGGGACAGGGGGGCGAGCAGTTCTTC.

Concerning this clonotype itself: A read error may be the cause here, since a much bigger clone is one base away. The chain couples TRBV7-2 to TRBJ2-1; TRBD2 matches 12 bases. Germline loops: CDR1 SGHTA, CDR2 FQGNSA. Trimming at V came to 8 bases and at J to 4 bases, leaving 6 bases not matched to a gene. The CDR3 consists of 15 residues. The CDR3, as DNA: TGTGCCAGCGGCCTACTAGCGGGGGGTTACAATGAGCAGTTCTTC. It translates to CASGLLAGGYNEQFF.

V gene TRBV27 combines with J gene TRBJ2-7; D uncertain. Germline V gene data show CDR1 as MNHEY and CDR2 as SMNVEV (reference sequence). The CDR3 loop spans 12 amino acids. The germline V and J ends were trimmed by 5 bases and 0 bases, with 5 bases remaining between them. DNA for the CDR3: TGTGCCAGCAGTCCGAACTCCTACGAGCAGTACTTC. This codes for CASSPNSYEQYF.

The gene calls are TRBV7-3 and TRBJ2-5; maybe TRBD1 (5 bases). The CDR3 runs to 13 residues. CDR1 SGHTA and CDR2 FQGTGA come from the germline V gene. Trimming took 4 bases from V and 9 from J, leaving 15 bases between them. The CDR3 DNA reads as TGTGCCAGCAGCTCCCAACCCGACAGACCCCAGTACTTC. This gives the protein CASSSQPDRPQYF. The entire variable domain, with the rest obtained from reference TRBV7-3 and TRBJ2-5, is as follows: GAGVSQTPSNKVTEKGKYVELRCDPISGHTALYWYRQSLGQGPEFLIYFQGTGAADDSGLPNDRFFAVRPEGSVSTLKIQRTERGDSAVYLCASSSQPDRPQYFGPGTRLLVL.

This clonotype has a handful of counts. The genes are TRBV2 and TRBJ1-6, with no clear D. CDR3 length: 15 residues. CDR1 is SNHLY and CDR2 is FYNNEI in the germline V gene. The V gene lost 1 base and the J gene lost 6 bases, with 10 bases spanning the gap. Written as DNA, the CDR3 is TGTGCCAGCAGTGAAGGGATCTGGGGTAATTCACCCCTCCACTTT. Its protein is CASSEGIWGNSPLHF.